These 20 T cell receptor beta chains were all obtained from the same sample, sequenced in a study of control samples from healthy donors and cancer patients. Sequencing was performed with immunoSEQ multiplex PCR; in TCRdb, only in-frame clones are kept and a portion is missing. This sample carries around 74,000 clones, around 92% of them seen once, and the ten largest clones take 5.8%. The sample taken for sequencing was blood. The receptors derive from a woman aged 55-70 years in good health.

This sequence joins TRBV29-1 and TRBJ2-5; 8 positions agree with TRBD1. This CDR3 is 13 amino acids long. Per the germline V gene, CDR1 is SQVTM and CDR2 is ANQGSEA. The V and J ends lost 5 bases and 2 bases, in that order; junction bases with no gene match: 4. The CDR3 spells CSVNTGGQETQYF. CDR3 DNA sequence: TGCAGCGTTAATACAGGGGGTCAAGAGACCCAGTACTTC. Full variable domain (rest looked up from reference TRBV29-1 and TRBJ2-5): SAVISQKPSRDICQRGTSLTIQCQVDSQVTMMFWYRQQPGQSLTLIATANQGSEATYESGFVIDKFPISRPNLTFSTLTVSNMSPEDSSIYLCSVNTGGQETQYFGPGTRLLVL.

This sequence joins TRBV5-6 and TRBJ2-3, with D unclear. In germline, CDR1 is SGHDT, CDR2 YYEEEE. V shed 6 bases and J shed 0 bases, with 17 bases lying between them. This CDR3 has 16 residues. CDR3 DNA sequence: TGTGCCAGCATGCGTTCGGCGGTAACTAGCACAGATACGCAGTATTTT. This gives the protein CASMRSAVTSTDTQYF.

The CDR3 is CASTPIGTDTQYF. The CDR3 DNA reads as TGTGCCAGCACCCCAATTGGCACAGATACGCAGTATTTT. The chain uses TRBV6-5 and TRBJ2-3; D ambiguous. The CDR3 runs 13 residues. V lost 7 bases and J lost 1, with 9 bases in between. Germline V lookup: CDR1 MNHEY, CDR2 SVGAGI.

This rearrangement joins TRBV4-3 to TRBJ2-3; 8 bases are a match to TRBD1. V lost 2 bases and J lost 5; bases outside the gene matches: 3. Germline values: CDR1 LGHNA, CDR2 YSLEER. CDR3 size: 14 residues. CDR3 amino acids: CASSQTQGGDTQYF. The CDR3 bases are TGCGCCAGCAGCCAAACACAGGGGGGAGATACGCAGTATTTT.

The chain joins TRBV6-4 to TRBJ2-2; a weak D match, TRBD1 (6 bases). CDR1 and CDR2 (germline): MRHNA, SNTAGT. V gave up 0 bases and J gave up 1 base, with 9 bases separating them. The CDR3 has 16 residues. In DNA, the CDR3 is TGTGCCAGCAGTGACTCTGGGGGCTGGAACACCGGGGAGCTGTTTTTT. Its protein product is CASSDSGGWNTGELFF.

The chain is built from TRBV29-1 and TRBJ2-5; 10 positions match TRBD2. The ends lost 1 base at V and 0 bases at J; junction bases unmatched: 8. The CDR3 totals 17 residues. Germline CDR1 reads SQVTM; CDR2 reads ANQGSEA. In DNA, the CDR3 is TGCAGCGTTGAAGTGGATAGCGGGAGGTTGGACCAAGAGACCCAGTACTTC. As protein: CSVEVDSGRLDQETQYF.

The V gene is TRBV6-6, the J gene TRBJ1-1, with 8 bases lining up with TRBD1. This CDR3 comprises 13 residues. The V gene's germline CDR1 is MNHNY and CDR2 SVGAGI (reference sequence). V lost 7 bases and J lost 5; bases outside the gene matches: 6. CDR3 in amino acids: CASKDRAATEAFF. CDR3 in DNA: TGTGCCAGCAAGGACAGGGCGGCTACTGAAGCTTTCTTT.

The gene calls are TRBV30 and TRBJ2-4, with no clear D. The V gene's germline CDR1 is GTSNPN and CDR2 SVGIG (reference sequence). V was cut by 0 bases and J by 6 bases, with 6 bases left in between. The CDR3 runs to 12 residues. For the CDR3, the DNA is TGTGCCTGGAGTGTCCGGTCAAACATTCAGTACTTC. Translated, it gives CAWSVRSNIQYF.

V and J are TRBV28 and TRBJ1-2; TRBD1 matches at 7 bases. The germline V gene encodes CDR1 MDHEN and CDR2 SYDVKM. J lost 5 bases, V lost 6 bases, and 9 bases had no gene match. The CDR3 runs 14 residues. CDR3 amino acids: CASRTGQSEYGYTF. The CDR3, as DNA: TGTGCCAGCAGAACGGGACAGTCGGAATATGGCTACACCTTC.

The chain carries TRBV7-3 and TRBJ2-1; 10 positions agree with TRBD2. With 4 bases clipped from V and 9 bases from J, the junction kept 9 bases outside the gene matches. The germline V gene encodes CDR1 SGHTA and CDR2 FQGTGA. The CDR3 has 15 amino acids. CDR3 in amino acids: CASSSLAGVQSEQFF. Here the CDR3 DNA reads TGTGCCAGCAGCTCTCTAGCGGGAGTACAAAGTGAGCAGTTCTTC.

The gene calls are TRBV9 and TRBJ1-1; D is undetermined. This CDR3 comprises 14 residues. The ends were cut back, 4 bases at V and 0 bases at J, with 10 bases in the middle. Germline values: CDR1 SGDLS, CDR2 YYNGEE. CDR3 sequence (DNA): TGTGCCAGCAGCCCCCGGACGTTGAACACTGAAGCTTTCTTT. Encoded protein: CASSPRTLNTEAFF. Variable domain in full (rest from reference TRBV9 and TRBJ1-1): DSGVTQTPKHLITATGQRVTLRCSPRSGDLSVYWYQQSLDQGLQFLIQYYNGEERAKGNILERFSAQQFPDLHSELNLSSLELGDSALYFCASSPRTLNTEAFFGQGTRLTVV.

For the CDR3, the DNA is TGTGCCTGGAGTGGCCCGTCGGGGGCGGGTGGGCAGCCCCAGCATTTT. Translation gives CAWSGPSGAGGQPQHF. The chain joins TRBV30 to TRBJ1-5; the D gene is possibly TRBD1 (6 bases). The germline V and J ends were trimmed by 1 base and 7 bases, with 20 bases remaining between them. CDR3 length equals 16 residues. Looked up from germline, CDR1 is GTSNPN and CDR2 is SVGIG (reference sequence). The full variable domain, in which reference TRBV30 and TRBJ1-5 provide the parts outside the CDR3, is SQTIHQWPATLVQPVGSPLSLECTVEGTSNPNLYWYRQAAGRGLQLLFYSVGIGQISSEVPQNLSASRPQDRQFILSSKKLLLSDSGFYLCAWSGPSGAGGQPQHFGDGTRLSIL.

The V and J genes are TRBV18 and TRBJ2-1; 7 bases map to TRBD1. The CDR3 spans 17 residues. Germline CDR1 and CDR2: KGHSH and LQKENI. The trim removed 0 bases at V and 4 bases at J, leaving 9 bases unmatched. Written as DNA, the CDR3 is TGTGCCAGCTCACCACCGGGGAGAGGGGGCGCTTACAATGAGCAGTTCTTC. It codes for CASSPPGRGGAYNEQFF. Combining the CDR3 with reference TRBV18 and TRBJ2-1 gives the whole variable domain NAGVMQNPRHLVRRRGQEARLRCSPMKGHSHVYWYRQLPEEGLKFMVYLQKENIIDESGMPKERFSAEFPKEGPSILRIQQVVRGDSAAYFCASSPPGRGGAYNEQFFGPGTRLTVL.

The V and J genes are TRBV18 and TRBJ1-5; D is ambiguous. The CDR3 extends over 14 amino acids. The V gene lost 1 base and the J gene lost 5 bases, with 9 bases spanning the gap. CDR1 KGHSH and CDR2 LQKENI come from the germline V gene. The CDR3 DNA is TGTGCCAGCTCACCACAGCAGGAGGATCAGCCCCAGCATTTT. It specifies CASSPQQEDQPQHF. Filled out from reference TRBV18 and TRBJ1-5, the complete variable domain reads NAGVMQNPRHLVRRRGQEARLRCSPMKGHSHVYWYRQLPEEGLKFMVYLQKENIIDESGMPKERFSAEFPKEGPSILRIQQVVRGDSAAYFCASSPQQEDQPQHFGDGTRLSIL.

The chain recombines TRBV19 with TRBJ2-2; possibly TRBD1 for D (5 bases). Germline CDR1 reads LNHDA; CDR2 reads SQIVND (reference sequence). V was clipped by 7 bases and J by 7 bases, with 10 bases between them. The CDR3 consists of 12 residues. The chain's CDR3 is CASKGNGGELFF. The CDR3 bases are TGTGCCAGTAAGGGGAATGGCGGGGAGCTGTTTTTT.

This clone was observed a few times. V is TRBV3-1 (or the pseudogene TRBV3-2) and J is TRBJ1-1; 9 bases align to TRBD1. The CDR3 is 15 amino acids. After removal of 3 bases from V and 5 bases from J, the junction contained 7 bases not matched to a gene. The germline CDR1 and CDR2 sequences are LGHDT and YNNKEL (reference sequence). This CDR3 is CASSQVQGARTEAFF. CDR3 in DNA: TGTGCCAGCAGCCAGGTACAGGGGGCGCGTACTGAAGCTTTCTTT.

The rearrangement joins TRBV3-1 (or the pseudogene TRBV3-2) to TRBJ1-5; TRBD1 is a possible D gene (6 bases). CDR1 is LGHDT and CDR2 is YNNKEL in the germline V gene (reference sequence). Trimming cost V 0 bases and J 6 bases, with 12 bases left between them. This CDR3 comprises 15 residues. CDR3 sequence: CASSQEGGGSQPQHF. CDR3 bases: TGTGCCAGCAGCCAAGAGGGGGGGGGCAGTCAGCCCCAGCATTTT.

The rearrangement uses TRBV10-1 and TRBJ2-1, with 11 positions matching TRBD2. Germline-derived CDR1 and CDR2 are WNHNN and SYGVQD (reference sequence). The V segment lost 2 bases and the J segment 9 bases; nucleotides outside the gene matches: 9. The CDR3 loop spans 16 amino acids. The CDR3 spells CASSEILAGGRGEQFF. The CDR3 coding sequence is TGCGCCAGCAGTGAGATCCTAGCGGGAGGTAGGGGTGAGCAGTTCTTC.

This chain connects TRBV3-1 (or the pseudogene TRBV3-2) to TRBJ2-7; 13 nucleotides line up with TRBD2. This CDR3 spans 16 amino acids. The germline V gene has CDR1 LGHDT and CDR2 YNNKEL (reference sequence). Losses at the gene ends were 4 bases for V and 6 bases for J; bases not matched to a gene: 9. The CDR3 nucleotides are TGTGCCAGCAGCCCGAGCACTAGCGGGAGGGCCGCCGAGCAGTACTTC. The encoded protein is CASSPSTSGRAAEQYF.

The chain is built from TRBV28 and TRBJ2-7; 7 nucleotides match TRBD1. V was clipped by 4 bases and J by 6 bases; unmatched bases: 3. In germline, CDR1 is MDHEN, CDR2 SYDVKM. The CDR3 is 12 amino acids. The CDR3: CASSSNRGEQYF. The CDR3 region has the DNA TGTGCCAGCAGTTCGAACAGGGGCGAGCAGTACTTC.